This T cell receptor beta chain was identified during a study of Graves' ophthalmopathy and Graves' hyperthyroidism. The authors amplified TCR beta CDR3 regions, and they did so from RNA transcripts for repertoire sequencing. An initial RT-PCR round employing HTBI primers preceded a second-round multiplex PCR. TCRdb redid the calling of the multiplex PCR reads with MiXCR, one entry per CDR3 protein. The table includes almost 750,000 distinct CDR3 sequences, approximately 40% detected once. V was pared by 4 bases and J by 11 bases, with 12 bases of the junction left unmatched. Germline V CDR1 and CDR2: SGHDN, FVKESK. This CDR3 contains 15 residues. This clonotype turned up a few times.

The sequencing input was peripheral blood. The chain links TRBV14 to TRBJ1-1; TRBD1 aligns across 11 bases. The receptor comes from an adult man with Graves' ophthalmopathy. In nucleotides, the CDR3 is TGTGCCAGCAGCCCAGGAGGACAGGGGGCGTTCTGGGCTTTCTTT. Its translation is CASSPGGQGAFWAFF. Looking up the rest from reference TRBV14 and TRBJ1-1 gives the full variable domain: EAGVTQFPSHSVIEKGQTVTLRCDPISGHDNLYWYRRVMGKEIKFLLHFVKESKQDESGMPNNRFLAERTGGTYSTLKVQPAELEDSGVYFCASSPGGQGAFWAFFGQGTRLTVV.